Listed below are T cell receptor beta chains from one sample, sequenced in a study of beta chain features in type 1 diabetes. Assay: immunoSEQ multiplex PCR; the TCRdb copy retains only in-frame clones and omits some. The table records approximately 170,000 clones, 7.5% to 10% of them present only once. Sequenced sample: central memory CD4+ T cells from blood. These TCRs come from a woman in her late teens or twenties in good health. Each CDR3 is given with its conserved first and last residue. The D gene is left open where the match is weak. The size of a clone is reported for some rows only, either as once, few or many, or as a class for expanded clones.

size	J	V	D	DNA	CDR3
few	TRBJ2-5	TRBV5-6	.	TGTGCCAGCAGCTTAGAGAAGACCCAGTACTTC	CASSLEKTQYF
.	TRBJ1-2	TRBV28	.	TGTGCCAGCAGGGACAGAAGCTATGGCTACACCTTC	CASRDRSYGYTF
.	TRBJ1-5	TRBV19	.	TGTGCCAGTAGTCCAGGCGACAGAGGGCCCCAGCATTTT	CASSPGDRGPQHF
few	TRBJ2-1	TRBV11-2	TRBD2	TGTGCCAGCAGCCTCGGACTAGGGAATGAGCAGTTCTTC	CASSLGLGNEQFF
few	TRBJ2-6	TRBV30	TRBD2	TGTGCCTGGAGTGCGGGAGGGGCTGGGGCCAACGTCCTGACTTTC	CAWSAGGAGANVLTF
.	TRBJ2-7	TRBV7-2	.	TGTGCCAGCAGCCCCTTCCGCGAGCAGTACTTC	CASSPFREQYF
few	TRBJ1-2	TRBV28	TRBD1	TGTGCCAGCAGTGTAGACAGGGTGGACTATGGCTACACCTTC	CASSVDRVDYGYTF
few	TRBJ2-7	TRBV30	TRBD2	TGTGCCTGGAGTGTAACTAGCGTCGAGCAGTACTTC	CAWSVTSVEQYF
.	TRBJ2-2	TRBV7-9	.	TGTGCCAGCAGTAGATGGGGGGGCGAAGGAGCCGGGGAGCTGTTTTTT	CASSRWGGEGAGELFF
few	TRBJ1-1	TRBV6-5	.	TGTGCCAGCAGGCTTTCGGGAGGGGGAAACACTGAAGCTTTCTTT	CASRLSGGGNTEAFF